These 24 T cell receptor beta chains originate from one sample sequenced in a study of blood T cells in healthy people across ages. Next came a second PCR, run for 7 to 11 cycles, which used a sample-barcoded 5' primer along with a J-beta primer mix. TCRdb reprocessed the 5' RACE reads with MiXCR, giving one entry per CDR3 protein. This sample has about 1 million distinct CDR3 sequences, with roughly 45% found just once. Material: blood. The source is a woman aged 55-69 years in good health.

The V gene is TRBV25-1, the J gene TRBJ1-1; possibly TRBD1 for D (5 bases). Germline V gene lookup returns CDR1 MGHDK and CDR2 SYGVNS. Trimming cost V 2 bases and J 9 bases, with 10 bases left between them. The CDR3 extends over 12 amino acids. CDR3 sequence: CASSEVSGKAFF. Here the CDR3 DNA reads TGTGCCAGCAGTGAAGTATCAGGGAAAGCTTTCTTT. Filled out from reference TRBV25-1 and TRBJ1-1, the complete variable domain reads EADIYQTPRYLVIGTGKKITLECSQTMGHDKMYWYQQDPGMELHLIHYSYGVNSTEKGDLSSESTVSRIRTEHFPLTLESARPSHTSQYLCASSEVSGKAFFGQGTRLTVV.

The rearrangement uses TRBV28 and TRBJ2-7; D gene unclear. V dropped 8 bases and J dropped 0 bases, with 17 bases sitting between them. Germline lookup yields CDR1 MDHEN and CDR2 SYDVKM. This CDR3 has 15 residues. CDR3 protein: CASQTYRRSSYEQYF. For the CDR3, the DNA is TGTGCCAGCCAGACTTACCGAAGAAGCTCCTACGAGCAGTACTTC.

This chain joins TRBV5-1 and TRBJ2-1, with 10 bases lining up with TRBD1. Looked up from germline, CDR1 is SGHRS and CDR2 is YFSETQ. This CDR3 is 15 amino acids long. The V gene end was trimmed by 4 bases and the J gene end by 4 bases; junction bases not matched to a gene: 5. As DNA, the CDR3 is TGCGCCAGCAGCACCCGACAGGGGGCTTACAATGAGCAGTTCTTC. Protein: CASSTRQGAYNEQFF.

The rearrangement joins TRBV13 to TRBJ2-1; weak D call: TRBD2 (5 bases). V was shortened by 7 bases and J by 5 bases, with 12 bases between the two germline ends. The CDR3 is 13 amino acids. Germline CDR1 is PRHDT and CDR2 is FYEKMQ (reference sequence). The chain's CDR3 is CASTVGENNEQFF. The CDR3 DNA reads as TGTGCCAGCACGGTGGGAGAGAACAATGAGCAGTTCTTC. The entire variable domain, with the rest obtained from reference TRBV13 and TRBJ2-1, is as follows: AAGVIQSPRHLIKEKRETATLKCYPIPRHDTVYWYQQGPGQDPQFLISFYEKMQSDKGSIPDRFSAQQFSDYHSELNMSSLELGDSALYFCASTVGENNEQFFGPGTRLTVL.

This clonotype has just a few counts. A much larger clonotype is one base distant, so this may be a read error. The genes are TRBV25-1 and TRBJ2-3; the D gene is possibly TRBD2 (5 bases). The CDR3 is made up of 15 amino acids. The germline CDR1 and CDR2 sequences are MGHDK and SYGVNS. With 1 base removed from V and 1 base from J, the gap between germline ends came to 9 bases. The CDR3 loop reads CASSEWGAGTDTQYF. CDR3 bases: TGTGCCAGCAGTGAATGGGGAGCGGGCACAGATACGCAGTATTTT.

The V and J genes are TRBV12-3 or TRBV12-4 and TRBJ1-1, with D unclear. This CDR3 contains 14 residues. V dropped 5 bases and J dropped 1 base, with 11 bases sitting between them. CDR3 DNA sequence: TGTGCCAGCAGTCCCGGTTTGGGGAACACTGAAGCTTTCTTT. Protein sequence: CASSPGLGNTEAFF.

CDR3 nucleotide sequence: TGTGCCACCAGCAGAGATGTCGGGGGGACTAATGAAAAACTGTTTTTT. Protein sequence: CATSRDVGGTNEKLFF. The rearrangement uses TRBV15 and TRBJ1-4; tentatively, D is TRBD1 (5 bases). Germline CDR1 and CDR2: LNHNV and YYDKDF (reference sequence). The length of the CDR3 is 16 residues. The ends were cut back, 0 bases at V and 2 bases at J, with 10 bases in the middle.

A word on this clonotype: At one of its ends the junction is not consistent with the germline gene, which may arise from a read error. V usage is TRBV3-1 and J usage is TRBJ1-1; D is unclear. Germline V gene data show CDR1 as LGHDT and CDR2 as YNNKEL (reference sequence). The CDR3 contains 13 residues. CDR3 protein: CAGSQGASTEAFF. The CDR3 DNA reads as TGTGCCGGCAGCCAAGGAGCGAGCACTGAAGCTTTCTTT.

This sequence joins TRBV3-1 and TRBJ2-1; the D is unclear. Germline CDR1 is LGHDT and CDR2 is YNNKEL (reference sequence). Deletions cut 4 bases from V and 9 bases from J, with 16 bases between. The CDR3 contains 14 residues. Here the CDR3 DNA reads TGTGCCAGCAGCCCCCTTAACGGGCTAAGTGAGCAGTTCTTC. Translation gives CASSPLNGLSEQFF.

J is TRBJ2-3 and V is TRBV27; no clear D gene. V was trimmed by 7 bases and J by 8 bases, leaving 10 bases between them. The CDR3 length is 11 residues. CDR1 MNHEY and CDR2 SMNVEV come from the germline V gene (reference sequence). The CDR3 region is CASTTLGTQYF. The CDR3 region has the DNA TGTGCCAGCACGACTTTGGGTACGCAGTATTTT.

The V call is TRBV18, the J call TRBJ1-4; D is possibly TRBD1 (5 bases). CDR3 length: 14 residues. V was clipped by 3 bases and J by 7 bases, with 12 bases between them. The V gene's germline CDR1 is KGHSH and CDR2 LQKENI. The CDR3 coding sequence is TGTGCCAGCTCACCGGGGGATCTCAGTGAAAAACTGTTTTTT. It codes for CASSPGDLSEKLFF.

This clonotype was found many times. The chain has TRBV7-2 and TRBJ2-1; TRBD2 matches 15 bases. Trimming cost V 6 bases and J 2 bases; bases outside gene matches: 11. CDR1 SGHTA and CDR2 FQGNSA come from the germline V gene. This CDR3 has 19 amino acids. CDR3 protein: CASSRVPGLAGGPYNEQFF. CDR3 sequence (DNA): TGTGCCAGCAGTCGGGTCCCGGGACTAGCGGGAGGACCCTACAATGAGCAGTTCTTC.

The chain carries TRBV2 and TRBJ2-7; maybe TRBD1 (6 bases). Trimming took off 5 bases at V and 2 bases at J, with 13 bases between the two ends. CDR3 length: 14 residues. Germline lookup yields CDR1 SNHLY and CDR2 FYNNEI. CDR3: CASSRDGTTYEQYF. The CDR3 DNA follows: TGTGCCAGCAGTCGAGATGGGACAACCTACGAGCAGTACTTC.

The J gene is TRBJ1-6, the V gene TRBV6-5, with a weak D call TRBD1 (6 bases). V was cut by 7 bases and J by 10 bases, with 20 bases left in between. Germline lookup yields CDR1 MNHEY and CDR2 SVGAGI. The CDR3 spans 15 residues. CDR3 in amino acids: CASTQGWGSKSPLHF. The CDR3, as DNA: TGTGCCAGCACCCAGGGGTGGGGTTCCAAGTCACCCCTCCACTTT.

This clonotype was counted only a few times. The CDR3 reads CSAKAGPHAEQYF. CDR3 DNA sequence: TGCAGTGCCAAAGCCGGGCCCCACGCCGAGCAGTACTTC. The chain employs TRBV20-1 and TRBJ2-7; no reliable D call. This CDR3 comprises 13 residues. Germline-derived CDR1 and CDR2 are DFQATT and SNEGSKA (reference sequence). Trimming pared 6 bases from V and 6 bases from J, leaving 18 bases between.

With regard to this clonotype: A read error is possible here, since a much larger clone lies one base away. V and J are TRBV29-1 and TRBJ2-7; the D is unclear. The V end lost 4 bases, the J end lost 2 bases, and 12 bases lay between the germline ends. Germline V gene sequence: CDR1 SQVTM, CDR2 ANQGSEA. The CDR3 length is 13 residues. The CDR3 loop is CSVVGPLPYEQYF. The CDR3 DNA sequence: TGCAGCGTTGTCGGACCTCTCCCCTACGAGCAGTACTTC.

This chain links TRBV12-3 or TRBV12-4 with TRBJ1-2, with a tentative D call TRBD1 (5 bases). This CDR3 comprises 13 residues. V dropped 5 bases and J dropped 6 bases, with 13 bases sitting between them. The CDR3 region has the DNA TGTGCCAGCAGTGTAGGGGCAGGAAATGGCTACACCTTC. Encoded protein: CASSVGAGNGYTF.

The chain couples TRBV11-1 to TRBJ2-1, with 10 bases fitting TRBD2. Losses at the gene ends were 4 bases for V and 1 base for J; bases not matched to a gene: 10. The V gene's germline CDR1 is SGHAT and CDR2 FQDESV (reference sequence). CDR3 length: 18 amino acids. DNA of the CDR3: TGTGCCAGCAGCTCGGGGACTAGCGTATACACATCCTACAATGAGCAGTTCTTC. It specifies CASSSGTSVYTSYNEQFF.

This chain joins TRBV6-5 and TRBJ2-3, with D possibly being TRBD2 (5 bases). The V and J ends lost 5 bases and 3 bases respectively, with 15 bases between them. This CDR3 has 15 amino acids. Looked up from germline, CDR1 is MNHEY and CDR2 is SVGAGI. The CDR3: CASSVTSEVTDTQYF. In nucleotides, the CDR3 is TGTGCCAGCAGTGTAACTAGTGAGGTAACAGATACGCAGTATTTT.

To note about this clonotype: An end of the junction does not agree with germline; a read error may underlie this. V gene TRBV28 combines with J gene TRBJ2-3; D is possibly TRBD1 (5 bases). Germline CDR1 and CDR2: MDHEN and SYDVKM. The CDR3 length is 13 residues. The CDR3 here is CASRTQGTATQYF. CDR3 in DNA: TGTGCCAGCAGGACTCAGGGCACAGCTACGCAGTATTTT.

The rearrangement links TRBV5-1 to TRBJ1-1; 9 nucleotides align to TRBD1. Germline CDR1 is SGHRS and CDR2 is YFSETQ. The CDR3 is 14 amino acids. J gave up 10 bases and V 1 base, and 8 bases lay outside the gene matches. CDR3 sequence: CASSLSDRGSGAFF. CDR3 bases: TGCGCCAGCAGCTTGTCGGACAGGGGCTCGGGAGCTTTCTTT.

This clonotype was detected only a few times. CDR3 amino acids: CASRYFGIYRETQYF. CDR3 DNA sequence: TGTGCCAGCCGATACTTCGGAATTTATCGGGAGACCCAGTACTTC. The V and J genes are TRBV6-1 and TRBJ2-5; D unresolved. The CDR3 spans 15 residues. Germline-derived CDR1 and CDR2 are MNHNS and SASEGT. The ends were cut back, 8 bases at V and 5 bases at J, with 21 bases in the middle.

This clonotype came up a few times. This chain uses TRBV10-1 with TRBJ2-5; a weak D match, TRBD2 (6 bases). With the DNA end fitting TRBJ2-7 better, the J assignment may be wrong. The CDR3 has 15 amino acids. Germline V lookup: CDR1 WNHNN, CDR2 SYGVQD (reference sequence). The CDR3, as DNA: TGCGCCAGCAGTGAATGGCAGGGTACTAGCAACGAGCAGTACTTC. Amino acids: CASSEWQGTSNEQYF.

The chain uses TRBV24-1 and TRBJ2-5; 7 positions agree with TRBD1. Unmatched junction bases numbered 7, after V lost 1 base and J lost 3 bases. CDR1 is KGHDR, CDR2 SFDVKD, per germline. This CDR3 spans 16 amino acids. The CDR3 DNA follows: TGTGCCACCAGTGATTTCCATAGGACAGGAGAAGAGACCCAGTACTTC. It translates to CATSDFHRTGEETQYF.